This T cell receptor beta chain was sequenced in a study of T cells in Graves' hyperthyroidism and ophthalmopathy. Template material for amplifying TCR beta CDR3 regions consisted of RNA transcripts. RT-PCR in the first round (using the HTBI primer set) targeted the TCR CDR3. TCRdb recomputed calls from the multiplex PCR reads with MiXCR, one row per CDR3 protein. Counted here are over 150,000 distinct CDR3 sequences, about 15% occurring once; the ten biggest clones make up around 48%. The PBMCs studied were ones that came from around 10 ml fresh peripheral blood. The CDR3 covers 17 residues. Losses at the gene ends were 5 bases for V and 4 bases for J; bases not matched to a gene: 16. From germline, CDR1 is SGHRS and CDR2 YFSETQ. In the case of this clonotype: No antigen is known for it.

Findings of the study overall: Blood also carried most thyroid clonotypes expanded above 0.001.

Sequencing used blood. The rearrangement links TRBV5-1 to TRBJ2-7, with 9 positions matching TRBD1. The sequence came from a woman between 50 and 59 years old with Graves' hyperthyroidism. CDR3 amino acids: CASRENTGQGFFYEQYF. In DNA, the CDR3 is TGCGCCAGCAGGGAAAATACGGGACAGGGTTTCTTTTACGAGCAGTACTTC.